What follows are 23 T cell receptor beta chains derived from one specimen sequenced in a study of blood T cells in healthy people across ages. A sample-barcoded 5' primer and a J-beta primer mix were used in a second PCR of roughly 7 to 11 cycles. Each CDR3 protein is one row after TCRdb ran MiXCR on the 5' RACE reads. This sample yields roughly 930,000 distinct CDR3 sequences, of which around 48% are seen a single time; roughly 13% belongs to the top ten. The sequencing sample was made of blood. The receptors were gathered from a man aged 25-45 years in good health.

The genes are TRBV7-8 and TRBJ1-2; 10 positions agree with TRBD1. Germline values: CDR1 SGHVS, CDR2 FQNEAQ. The CDR3 length is 15 residues. Trimming at V came to 5 bases and at J to 4 bases, leaving 7 bases not matched to a gene. The CDR3 DNA reads TGTGCCAGCAGCCCACCTCGGACAGGGGGCTATGGCTACACCTTC. The encoded protein is CASSPPRTGGYGYTF.

The sample holds a few counts of this clonotype. The chain is built from TRBV2 and TRBJ2-1; the D is unclear. The CDR3 spans 11 residues. Germline V gene lookup returns CDR1 SNHLY and CDR2 FYNNEI. V was shortened by 7 bases and J by 7 bases, with 8 bases between the two germline ends. This CDR3 is CASTGLNEQFF. As DNA, the CDR3 is TGTGCCAGCACTGGATTAAATGAGCAGTTCTTC.

This clonotype occurred a few times. The chain links TRBV10-3 to TRBJ2-7, with D maybe TRBD1 (8 bases). With 4 bases removed from V and 4 bases from J, the gap between germline ends came to 20 bases. The CDR3 extends over 16 amino acids. Germline V lookup: CDR1 ENHRY, CDR2 SYGVKD. CDR3 DNA sequence: TGTGCCATCAGTGGGAGGGGGGGACAGGAGACTTACGAGCAGTACTTC. It is translated as CAISGRGGQETYEQYF.

The CDR3, as DNA: TGCAGTGCTAGAGATACCGGGGCAGATACGCAGTATTTT. Amino acid sequence: CSARDTGADTQYF. The chain carries TRBV20-1 and TRBJ2-3, with a possible D match to TRBD2 (5 bases). The ends were cut back, 0 bases at V and 4 bases at J, with 8 bases in the middle. The CDR3 contains 13 residues. From germline, CDR1 is DFQATT and CDR2 SNEGSKA (reference sequence).

This clonotype occurred once. This rearrangement joins TRBV6-6 to TRBJ1-2; a weak D match, TRBD1 (5 bases). Trimming left V 6 bases short and J 0 bases short, with 11 bases between. CDR1 is MNHNY and CDR2 is SVGAGI in the germline V gene (reference sequence). The CDR3 totals 14 residues. CDR3 sequence: CASREGVTNYGYTF. CDR3 DNA sequence: TGTGCCAGCAGGGAAGGGGTAACTAACTATGGCTACACCTTC.

The chain uses TRBV3-1 and TRBJ1-1, with D possibly TRBD1 on 5 matching bases. The V gene lost 1 base and the J gene lost 3 bases, with 18 bases spanning the gap. Germline-derived CDR1 and CDR2 are LGHDT and YNNKEL (reference sequence). This CDR3 contains 17 residues. CDR3 sequence reads: CASSQGGAAASHTEAFF. DNA of the CDR3: TGTGCCAGCAGCCAAGGCGGGGCCGCCGCCTCCCACACTGAAGCTTTCTTT.

The chain uses TRBV11-2 and TRBJ2-7, with D perhaps being TRBD1 or TRBD2 (5 bases each). Per germline, CDR1 SGHAT and CDR2 FQNNGV. The germline V and J ends were trimmed by 2 bases and 1 base, with 15 bases remaining between them. The CDR3 spans 16 residues. This CDR3 is CASSLMRGSGSYEQYF. The DNA of the CDR3 is TGTGCCAGCAGCTTAATGAGGGGATCGGGATCCTACGAGCAGTACTTC.

The J gene is TRBJ2-7, the V gene TRBV3-1; D gene ambiguous. V was clipped by 6 bases and J by 0 bases, with 12 bases between them. The CDR3 consists of 14 residues. Germline V lookup: CDR1 LGHDT, CDR2 YNNKEL (reference sequence). The CDR3 spells CASRTDPSSYEQYF. CDR3 nucleotide sequence: TGTGCCAGCAGGACGGACCCCAGCTCCTACGAGCAGTACTTC.

The CDR3 DNA sequence: TGCAGTGCACCACGGGACAGGGGGTTCCGGGAGCAGTTCTTC. Amino acids: CSAPRDRGFREQFF. This rearrangement joins TRBV20-1 to TRBJ2-1; 11 bases align to TRBD1. V shed 6 bases and J 10 bases; nucleotides not matched to a gene: 11. Germline V gene lookup returns CDR1 DFQATT and CDR2 SNEGSKA (reference sequence). The CDR3 runs to 14 residues.

The chain carries TRBV10-3 and TRBJ2-3; 12 bases match TRBD2. This CDR3 contains 17 residues. Germline V CDR1 and CDR2: ENHRY, SYGVKD. Trimming at V came to 3 bases and at J to 2 bases, leaving 6 bases not matched to a gene. For the CDR3, the DNA is TGTGCCATCAGTGAAGGGGCTAGCGGGGGGGCCACAGATACGCAGTATTTT. Its translation: CAISEGASGGATDTQYF.

V gene TRBV28 combines with J gene TRBJ2-7, with a possible D match to TRBD1 (5 bases). The CDR3 runs to 16 residues. The V gene's germline CDR1 is MDHEN and CDR2 SYDVKM. V was clipped by 6 bases and J by 2 bases, with 20 bases between them. The CDR3 DNA is TGTGCCAGCAGCCCAAGCGCTAGGGGCAACGCCTACGAGCAGTACTTC. This encodes CASSPSARGNAYEQYF.

The sample holds a few counts of this clonotype. The V gene is TRBV6-5, the J gene TRBJ2-1; 11 bases agree with TRBD2. The length of the CDR3 is 17 residues. Germline-derived CDR1 and CDR2 are MNHEY and SVGAGI. V was clipped by 4 bases and J by 2 bases; unmatched bases: 7. For the CDR3, the DNA is TGTGCCAGCAGTTCCCCCCGACTAGCGGGGACCTACAATGAGCAGTTCTTC. Translation gives CASSSPRLAGTYNEQFF.

V and J are TRBV5-4 and TRBJ1-4; D possibly corresponds to TRBD1 (5 bases). The CDR3 consists of 14 residues. V lost 0 bases and J lost 4, with 7 bases in between. Germline CDR1 is SGHNT and CDR2 is YYREEE (reference sequence). The CDR3 DNA sequence: TGTGCCAGCAGCTTGGAGGGGCTTAATGAAAAACTGTTTTTT. It translates to CASSLEGLNEKLFF.

The V gene is TRBV7-2, the J gene TRBJ2-7; D is perhaps TRBD1 (5 bases). The V end lost 1 base, the J end lost 6 bases, and 22 bases lay between the germline ends. The CDR3 runs to 17 residues. CDR1 is SGHTA, CDR2 FQGNSA, per germline. CDR3 loop: CASSLEGSASNMGEQYF. The CDR3 DNA follows: TGTGCCAGCAGCTTAGAGGGGTCGGCCTCTAACATGGGCGAGCAGTACTTC.

This clonotype was seen a handful of times. The V gene is TRBV7-2, the J gene TRBJ2-7; 9 positions agree with TRBD1. The CDR3 spans 14 residues. Trimming took 5 bases from V and 3 from J; bases not matched to a gene: 5. Germline V CDR1 and CDR2: SGHTA, FQGNSA. CDR3 loop: CASSIPGQGYEQYF. CDR3 DNA sequence: TGTGCCAGCAGCATTCCGGGACAGGGCTACGAGCAGTACTTC. The entire variable domain, with the rest obtained from reference TRBV7-2 and TRBJ2-7, is as follows: GAGVSQSPSNKVTEKGKDVELRCDPISGHTALYWYRQSLGQGLEFLIYFQGNSAPDKSGLPSDRFSAERTGGSVSTLTIQRTQQEDSAVYLCASSIPGQGYEQYFGPGTRLTVT.

The chain recombines TRBV28 with TRBJ1-5; D may be TRBD1 (6 bases). Germline CDR1 is MDHEN and CDR2 is SYDVKM. CDR3 length equals 15 residues. The V end lost 7 bases, the J end lost 2 bases, and 15 bases lay between the germline ends. This CDR3 is CASTYSGAGNQPQHF. The CDR3 nucleotides are TGTGCCAGCACCTACTCGGGGGCGGGCAATCAGCCCCAGCATTTT.

The chain has TRBV2 and TRBJ1-2; 11 bases line up with TRBD1. The CDR3 sequence is 16 residues long. V dropped 0 bases and J dropped 3; count of bases not matched to a gene: 3. From germline, CDR1 is SNHLY and CDR2 FYNNEI. CDR3 in amino acids: CASSEAGDRGYYGYTF. DNA for the CDR3: TGTGCCAGCAGTGAAGCGGGGGACAGGGGGTACTATGGCTACACCTTC.

The chain employs TRBV20-1 and TRBJ2-1; no clear D gene. V was pared by 0 bases and J by 10 bases, with 10 bases between. The CDR3 totals 12 residues. Germline loops: CDR1 DFQATT, CDR2 SNEGSKA (reference sequence). The CDR3 reads CSARDWGWEQFF. The CDR3 DNA reads as TGCAGTGCTAGAGATTGGGGATGGGAGCAGTTCTTC.

A few counts support this clonotype. The CDR3 loop reads CASSPKGISYEQYF. The CDR3 region has the DNA TGTGCCAGCAGCCCTAAAGGGATCTCCTACGAGCAGTACTTC. The chain employs TRBV7-8 and TRBJ2-7; D is unclear. CDR1 SGHVS and CDR2 FQNEAQ come from the germline V gene. The CDR3 consists of 14 residues. Trimming stripped 5 bases from V and 0 bases from J, with 11 bases between. Together with reference TRBV7-8 and TRBJ2-7, the CDR3 gives the full variable domain: GAGVSQSPRYKVAKRGQDVALRCDPISGHVSLFWYQQALGQGPEFLTYFQNEAQLDKSGLPSDRFFAERPEGSVSTLKIQRTQQEDSAVYLCASSPKGISYEQYFGPGTRLTVT.

This clonotype has a single count. The chain links TRBV3-1 to TRBJ2-1; D possibly matches TRBD1 or TRBD2 (5 bases each). Trimming left V 8 bases short and J 10 bases short, with 27 bases between. CDR1 and CDR2 (germline): LGHDT, YNNKEL (reference sequence). CDR3 length: 16 residues. For the CDR3, the DNA is TGTGCCAGCGGCCCGTCCTCGGGGACCCTAATCAGCGAGCAGTTCTTC. Translating gives CASGPSSGTLISEQFF.

CDR3 loop: CASSPEDEQFF. The CDR3 region has the DNA TGTGCCAGCTCACCAGAAGATGAGCAGTTCTTC. This chain connects TRBV18 to TRBJ2-1, with D unclear. The CDR3 has 11 amino acids. The germline CDR1 and CDR2 sequences are KGHSH and LQKENI. The V and J ends lost 2 bases and 8 bases respectively, with 4 bases between them.

This chain connects TRBV12-3 or TRBV12-4 to TRBJ2-3; D unresolved. The CDR3 has 12 residues. Trimming cost V 10 bases and J 3 bases, with 11 bases left between them. The CDR3 sequence: CATRLTTDTQYF. In nucleotides, the CDR3 is TGTGCCACGAGGCTTACAACAGATACGCAGTATTTT.

The rearrangement joins TRBV20-1 to TRBJ2-7; TRBD1 is a possible D gene (6 bases). The CDR3 length is 13 residues. From germline, CDR1 is DFQATT and CDR2 SNEGSKA (reference sequence). The ends were cut back, 1 base at V and 7 bases at J, with 14 bases in the middle. Here the CDR3 DNA reads TGCAGTGCTAGAGTTGGGGGCCTGTGGGAGCAGTACTTC. It yields the protein CSARVGGLWEQYF.